This record covers a single TCR beta chain. Per germline, CDR1 MDHEN and CDR2 SYDVKM. The V gene lost 4 bases and the J gene lost 4 bases, with 8 bases spanning the gap. This CDR3 is 13 amino acids long. The sample is drawn from a study of blood T cell repertoires in COVID-19. Method: immunoSEQ multiplex PCR; TCRdb's copy keeps in-frame clones and lacks some. The sample records 200,000 to 250,000 clones, 80% to 90% being singletons. This clonotype was sampled from a woman aged 40-49 years with acute COVID-19. Material: PBMCs or T cells enriched from blood (not recorded which). This chain connects TRBV28 to TRBJ1-3; D unclear. In nucleotides, the CDR3 is TGTGCCAGCAGTTCCCCCCCGGGAAACACCATATATTTT. Protein: CASSSPPGNTIYF.